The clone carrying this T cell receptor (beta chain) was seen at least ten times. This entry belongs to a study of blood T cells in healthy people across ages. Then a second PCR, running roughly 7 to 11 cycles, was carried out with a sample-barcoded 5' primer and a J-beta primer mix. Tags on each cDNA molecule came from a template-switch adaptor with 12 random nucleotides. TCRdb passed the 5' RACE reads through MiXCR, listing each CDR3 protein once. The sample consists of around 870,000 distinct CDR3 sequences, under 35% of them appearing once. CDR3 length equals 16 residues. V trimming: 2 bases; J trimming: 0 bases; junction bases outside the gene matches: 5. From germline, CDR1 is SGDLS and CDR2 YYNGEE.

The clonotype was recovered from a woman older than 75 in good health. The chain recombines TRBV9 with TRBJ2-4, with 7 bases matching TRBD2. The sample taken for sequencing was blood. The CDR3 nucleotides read TGTGCCAGCAGCGTTTCCGGGGGGTCAGCCAAAAACATTCAGTACTTC. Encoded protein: CASSVSGGSAKNIQYF.